This T cell receptor (beta chain) is from a study of shared clonotypes between healthy human individuals. This was a deep-level run. In the authors' workflow: With immunoSEQ giving junction-only sequences and no quality scores, filtering differed. Measured with immunoSEQ multiplex PCR; TCRdb has only the in-frame clones, and not every one. V, J and clone size were drawn from that table, and D and trimming were deduced from the DNA. There are a few million clones in the sample; more than 85% occur only once, and roughly 0.36% lies in the top ten. The CDR3 runs 12 residues. Germline V gene lookup returns CDR1 LGHNA and CDR2 YNFKEQ. Trimming took off 0 bases at V and 7 bases at J, with 6 bases between the two ends. This clone was counted a single time.

The clonotype was recovered from a man aged 18 to 35 in good health. Some clones in this sample may be carry-over from other donors' samples. This chain joins TRBV4-2 and TRBJ2-5; D uncertain. Input material: naive CD4+ T cells from PBMCs. Subset defined: CD45RA+ positively selected. The CDR3 nucleotides read TGTGCCAGCAGCCAAGATCTAGTGACCCAGTACTTC. This sequence encodes CASSQDLVTQYF.